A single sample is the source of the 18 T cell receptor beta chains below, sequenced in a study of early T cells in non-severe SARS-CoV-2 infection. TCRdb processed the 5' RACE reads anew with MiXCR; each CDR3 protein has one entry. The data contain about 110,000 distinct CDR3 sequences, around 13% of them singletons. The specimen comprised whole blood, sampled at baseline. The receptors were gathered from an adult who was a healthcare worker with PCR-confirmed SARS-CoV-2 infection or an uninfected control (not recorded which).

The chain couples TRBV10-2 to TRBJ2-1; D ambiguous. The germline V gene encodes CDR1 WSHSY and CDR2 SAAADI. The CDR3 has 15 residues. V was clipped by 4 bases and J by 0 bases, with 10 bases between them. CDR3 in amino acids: CASSGWINSYNEQFF. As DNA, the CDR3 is TGCGCCAGCAGTGGATGGATCAACTCCTACAATGAGCAGTTCTTC.

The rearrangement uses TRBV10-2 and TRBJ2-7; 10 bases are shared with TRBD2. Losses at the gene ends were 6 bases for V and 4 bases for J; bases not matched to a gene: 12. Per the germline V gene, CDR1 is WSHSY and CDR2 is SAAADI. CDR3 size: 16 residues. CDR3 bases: TGCGCCAGCAGGGCCCCTTCTAGCGGGAGACGGTACGAGCAGTACTTC. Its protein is CASRAPSSGRRYEQYF.

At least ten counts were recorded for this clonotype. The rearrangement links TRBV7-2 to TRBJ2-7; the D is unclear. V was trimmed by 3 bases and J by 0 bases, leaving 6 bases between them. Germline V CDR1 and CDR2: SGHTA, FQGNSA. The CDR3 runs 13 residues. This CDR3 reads CASSFSGSYEQYF. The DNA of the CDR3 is TGTGCCAGCAGCTTTTCCGGCTCCTACGAGCAGTACTTC.

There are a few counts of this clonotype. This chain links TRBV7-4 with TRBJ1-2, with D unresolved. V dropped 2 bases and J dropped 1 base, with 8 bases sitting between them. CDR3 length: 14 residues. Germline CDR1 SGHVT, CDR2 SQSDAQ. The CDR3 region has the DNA TGTGCCAGCAGCTTATTCAGCGGTAACTATGGCTACACCTTC. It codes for CASSLFSGNYGYTF.

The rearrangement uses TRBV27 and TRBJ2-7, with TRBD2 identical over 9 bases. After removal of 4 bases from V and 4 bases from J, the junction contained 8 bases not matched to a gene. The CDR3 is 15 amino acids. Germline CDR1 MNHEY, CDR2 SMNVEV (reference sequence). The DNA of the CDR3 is TGTGCCAGCAGTTCCCTGTTTAGCGGGAGTTACGAGCAGTACTTC. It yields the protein CASSSLFSGSYEQYF.

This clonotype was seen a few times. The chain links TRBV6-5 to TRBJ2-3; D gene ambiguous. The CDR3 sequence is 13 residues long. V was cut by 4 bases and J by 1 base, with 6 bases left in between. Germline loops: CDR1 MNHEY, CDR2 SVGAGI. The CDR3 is CASSWVRTDTQYF. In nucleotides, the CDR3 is TGTGCCAGCAGTTGGGTCCGCACAGATACGCAGTATTTT.

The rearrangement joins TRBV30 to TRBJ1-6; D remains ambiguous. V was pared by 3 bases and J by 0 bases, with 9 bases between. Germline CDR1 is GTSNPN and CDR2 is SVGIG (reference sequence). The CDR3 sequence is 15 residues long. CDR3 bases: TGTGCCTGGAGCCGAGGGAGCTCCTATAATTCACCCCTCCACTTT. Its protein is CAWSRGSSYNSPLHF.

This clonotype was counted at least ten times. CDR3 region: CASQGGGSTYNEQFF. The CDR3 DNA is TGTGCCAGCCAAGGCGGGGGGAGTACGTACAATGAGCAGTTCTTC. The chain joins TRBV9 to TRBJ2-1; TRBD2 agrees at 8 bases. The J segment lost 4 bases and the V segment lost 7 bases, leaving 10 bases of the junction unmatched. Germline V gene lookup returns CDR1 SGDLS and CDR2 YYNGEE. The CDR3 contains 15 residues.

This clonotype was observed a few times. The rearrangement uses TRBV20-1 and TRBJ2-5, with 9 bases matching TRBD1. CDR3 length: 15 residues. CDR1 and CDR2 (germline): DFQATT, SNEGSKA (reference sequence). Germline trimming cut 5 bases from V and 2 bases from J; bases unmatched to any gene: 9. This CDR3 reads CSASPGQGQQETQYF. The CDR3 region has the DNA TGCAGTGCTTCACCGGGACAGGGCCAACAAGAGACCCAGTACTTC.

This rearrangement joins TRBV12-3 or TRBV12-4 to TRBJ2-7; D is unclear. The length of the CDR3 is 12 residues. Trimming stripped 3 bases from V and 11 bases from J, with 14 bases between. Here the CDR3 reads CASSFWSGSEYF. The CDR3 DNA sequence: TGTGCCAGCAGTTTTTGGTCCGGGTCTGAGTACTTC.

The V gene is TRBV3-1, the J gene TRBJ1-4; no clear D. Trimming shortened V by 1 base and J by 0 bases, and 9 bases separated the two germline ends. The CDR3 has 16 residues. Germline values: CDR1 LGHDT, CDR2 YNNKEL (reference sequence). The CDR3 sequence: CASSQGSPPTNEKLFF. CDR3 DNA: TGTGCCAGCAGCCAAGGCAGTCCCCCAACTAATGAAAAACTGTTTTTT.

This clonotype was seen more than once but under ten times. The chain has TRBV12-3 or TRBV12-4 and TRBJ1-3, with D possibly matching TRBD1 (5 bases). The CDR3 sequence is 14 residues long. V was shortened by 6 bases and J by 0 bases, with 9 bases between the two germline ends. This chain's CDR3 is CASSRGYSGNTIYF. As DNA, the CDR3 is TGTGCCAGCAGCCGGGGCTACTCTGGAAACACCATATATTTT.

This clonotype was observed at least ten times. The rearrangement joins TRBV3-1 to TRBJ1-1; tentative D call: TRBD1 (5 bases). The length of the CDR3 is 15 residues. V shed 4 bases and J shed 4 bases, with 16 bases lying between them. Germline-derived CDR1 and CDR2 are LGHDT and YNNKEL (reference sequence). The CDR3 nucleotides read TGTGCCAGCAGCCCCCTGGACACCGTGGGCACTGAAGCTTTCTTT. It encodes CASSPLDTVGTEAFF.

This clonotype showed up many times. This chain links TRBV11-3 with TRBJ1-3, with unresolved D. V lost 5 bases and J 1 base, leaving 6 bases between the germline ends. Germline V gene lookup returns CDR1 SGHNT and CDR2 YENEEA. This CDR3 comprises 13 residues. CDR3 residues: CASSKTSGNTIYF. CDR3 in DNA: TGTGCCAGCAGCAAGACTTCTGGAAACACCATATATTTT.

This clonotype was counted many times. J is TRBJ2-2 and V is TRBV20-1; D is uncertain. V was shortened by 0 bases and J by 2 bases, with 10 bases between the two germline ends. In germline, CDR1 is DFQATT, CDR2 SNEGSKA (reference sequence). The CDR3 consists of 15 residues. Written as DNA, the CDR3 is TGCAGTGCTAGAGATCTCAGGATTAACACCGGGGAGCTGTTTTTT. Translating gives CSARDLRINTGELFF.

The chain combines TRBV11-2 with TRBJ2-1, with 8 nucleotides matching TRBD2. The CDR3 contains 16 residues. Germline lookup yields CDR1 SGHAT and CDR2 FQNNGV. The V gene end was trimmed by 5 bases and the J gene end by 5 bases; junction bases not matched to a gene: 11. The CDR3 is CASSPEVSGNNNEQFF. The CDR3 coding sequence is TGTGCCAGCAGCCCCGAGGTTAGCGGGAATAACAATGAGCAGTTCTTC.

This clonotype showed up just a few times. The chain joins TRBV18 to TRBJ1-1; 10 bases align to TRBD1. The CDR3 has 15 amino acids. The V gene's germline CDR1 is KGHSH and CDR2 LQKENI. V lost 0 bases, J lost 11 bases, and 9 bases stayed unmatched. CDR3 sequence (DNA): TGTGCCAGCTCACCACCATCAGACAGGGGGCGCCGGGCTTTCTTT. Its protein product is CASSPPSDRGRRAFF.

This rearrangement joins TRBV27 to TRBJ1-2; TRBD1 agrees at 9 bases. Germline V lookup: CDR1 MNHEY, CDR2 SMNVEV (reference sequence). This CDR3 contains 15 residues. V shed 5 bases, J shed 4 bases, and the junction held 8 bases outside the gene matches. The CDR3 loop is CASSNHGQGTYGYTF. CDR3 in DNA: TGTGCCAGCAGTAACCATGGACAGGGGACCTATGGCTACACCTTC.